The 32 T cell receptor beta chains listed next were all sequenced from one sample in a study of T cell responses to AZD1222 COVID-19 vaccine. This table comes from immunoSEQ multiplex PCR, and its TCRdb copy is limited to in-frame clones, with some not included. This sample carries 130,000 to 150,000 clones, over 85% of them seen once, and the ten largest clones take approximately 1.5%. The sample here was peripheral blood, taken on day 0 of AZD1222 vaccination. All receptors come from an adult in good health.

The chain employs TRBV4-1 and TRBJ2-4, with D possibly being TRBD1 or TRBD2 (6 bases each). Trimming shortened V by 4 bases and J by 6 bases, and 13 bases separated the two germline ends. This CDR3 comprises 14 residues. Germline V gene lookup returns CDR1 MGHRA and CDR2 YSYEKL. For the CDR3, the DNA is TGCGCCAGCAGCCCACGTAGGGGGGTAAACATTCAGTACTTC. Protein product: CASSPRRGVNIQYF.

CDR3: CSASPLGNTIYF. CDR3 DNA sequence: TGCAGTGCTAGTCCCCTTGGAAACACCATATATTTT. J is TRBJ1-3 and V is TRBV20-1; D ambiguous. The germline V gene has CDR1 DFQATT and CDR2 SNEGSKA (reference sequence). This CDR3 is 12 amino acids long. V shed 3 bases and J shed 3 bases, with 6 bases lying between them.

Only one count was recorded for this clone. The chain combines TRBV28 with TRBJ2-3, with 8 nucleotides matching TRBD1. With V trimmed by 2 bases and J by 4 bases, 8 bases remained unmatched. The CDR3 extends over 16 amino acids. Germline V gene lookup returns CDR1 MDHEN and CDR2 SYDVKM. Written as DNA, the CDR3 is TGTGCCAGCAGTTTAATGGGGCAGGGGGCCCCAGATACGCAGTATTTT. Its protein product is CASSLMGQGAPDTQYF.

This clone was detected a few times. The chain recombines TRBV7-8 with TRBJ1-3; the match to TRBD1 covers 7 bases. Germline CDR1 SGHVS, CDR2 FQNEAQ. The CDR3 loop spans 15 amino acids. J was trimmed by 2 bases and V by 4 bases; bases with no gene match: 5. The CDR3 sequence: CASSSRQGPGNTIYF. In DNA, the CDR3 is TGTGCCAGCAGCTCCCGACAGGGTCCTGGAAACACCATATATTTT.

The chain joins TRBV5-4 to TRBJ1-6; no definite D call. V gave up 0 bases and J gave up 5 bases, with 9 bases separating them. This CDR3 contains 15 residues. Germline V gives CDR1 SGHNT, CDR2 YYREEE (reference sequence). The CDR3 DNA reads TGTGCCAGCAGCTTGGAAGCGGGAAATAATTCACCCCTCCACTTT. It is translated as CASSLEAGNNSPLHF.

V and J are TRBV11-2 and TRBJ2-7, with D uncertain. The CDR3 is 13 residues long. Trimming removed 5 bases at V and 2 bases at J, with 10 bases between. The V gene's germline CDR1 is SGHAT and CDR2 FQNNGV. In DNA, the CDR3 is TGTGCCAGCAGCAGACTGTTCACCTACGAGCAGTACTTC. Translated, it gives CASSRLFTYEQYF.

This rearrangement joins TRBV5-1 to TRBJ1-4; D is ambiguous. CDR1 SGHRS and CDR2 YFSETQ come from the germline V gene. CDR3 length: 13 amino acids. The ends were cut back, 1 base at V and 5 bases at J, with 6 bases in the middle. CDR3 DNA sequence: TGCGCCAGCAGCTTGTCCGCAAATGAAAAACTGTTTTTT. As protein: CASSLSANEKLFF.

The J gene is TRBJ2-7, the V gene TRBV19, with D maybe TRBD2 (6 bases). The CDR3 is 18 amino acids. The germline gives CDR1 LNHDA, CDR2 SQIVND (reference sequence). Trimming took off 3 bases at V and 2 bases at J, with 23 bases between the two ends. DNA of the CDR3: TGTGCCAGTAGTATTTCAACCCTCGGGGACTTTCAAACCTACGAGCAGTACTTC. Its protein is CASSISTLGDFQTYEQYF.

The rearrangement uses TRBV6-5 and TRBJ1-1; D is unclear. The germline V gene has CDR1 MNHEY and CDR2 SVGAGI. Trimming removed 0 bases from V and 4 bases from J, with 9 bases in between. The CDR3 contains 14 residues. CDR3 DNA: TGTGCCAGCAGTTACTCTTCACACGGCACTGAAGCTTTCTTT. This gives the protein CASSYSSHGTEAFF.

This clone was seen a single time. The rearrangement links TRBV10-2 to TRBJ2-2, with D perhaps assigned TRBD1 or TRBD2 (5 bases each). This CDR3 contains 15 residues. Germline V lookup: CDR1 WSHSY, CDR2 SAAADI. Trimming removed 6 bases from V and 3 bases from J, with 14 bases in between. The CDR3 DNA is TGCGCCAGCAGGGGGACCGCCAGGGACACCGGGGAGCTGTTTTTT. It yields the protein CASRGTARDTGELFF.

The CDR3 is CASSLEGLAGGETQYF. For the CDR3, the DNA is TGCGCCAGCAGCTTAGAGGGACTAGCGGGAGGAGAGACCCAGTACTTC. The chain is built from TRBV5-1 and TRBJ2-5; 15 bases fit TRBD2. Losses at the gene ends were 2 bases for V and 4 bases for J; bases not matched to a gene: 3. Per the germline V gene, CDR1 is SGHRS and CDR2 is YFSETQ. The CDR3 totals 16 residues.

The chain employs TRBV24-1 and TRBJ2-3; D is possibly TRBD1 (6 bases). This CDR3 has 13 amino acids. Germline loops: CDR1 KGHDR, CDR2 SFDVKD. V lost 7 bases, J lost 2 bases, and 9 bases lay in between. The CDR3 nucleotides read TGTGCCACCAGAGGACAGAACACAGATACGCAGTATTTT. Translating gives CATRGQNTDTQYF.

This chain links TRBV10-1 with TRBJ2-3; TRBD2 matches at 8 bases. The CDR3 runs to 15 residues. The trim removed 2 bases at V and 5 bases at J, leaving 6 bases unmatched. Germline CDR1 is WNHNN and CDR2 is SYGVQD (reference sequence). The chain's CDR3 is CASSEDGTRGDTQYF. CDR3 sequence (DNA): TGCGCCAGCAGTGAGGACGGGACTAGAGGAGATACGCAGTATTTT.

The gene calls are TRBV28 and TRBJ1-5; 7 bases align to TRBD1. CDR3 length: 16 residues. The V segment lost 6 bases and the J segment 6 bases; nucleotides outside the gene matches: 14. Germline V gives CDR1 MDHEN, CDR2 SYDVKM. CDR3 sequence: CASSSPGTDEGQPQHF. CDR3 in DNA: TGTGCCAGCAGCTCCCCCGGGACAGACGAGGGTCAGCCCCAGCATTTT.

The genes are TRBV2 and TRBJ1-5; 7 positions agree with TRBD1. The CDR3 consists of 19 residues. Germline trimming cut 5 bases from V and 1 base from J; bases unmatched to any gene: 17. CDR1 is SNHLY and CDR2 is FYNNEI in the germline V gene. In nucleotides, the CDR3 is TGTGCCAGCAGTTTGGCCGTGAAGAGGGGGCAATTAAGCAATCAGCCCCAGCATTTT. Its translation: CASSLAVKRGQLSNQPQHF.

The chain is built from TRBV29-1 and TRBJ2-7; 7 bases are shared with TRBD1. This CDR3 comprises 12 residues. Trimming at V came to 6 bases and at J to 4 bases, leaving 6 bases not matched to a gene. Germline V gene lookup returns CDR1 SQVTM and CDR2 ANQGSEA. CDR3 DNA sequence: TGCAGCGTACAACAGGGGCTGTACGAGCAGTACTTC. Its protein is CSVQQGLYEQYF.

This clone has only one observation. The V and J genes are TRBV10-3 and TRBJ1-5; D unresolved. Germline V gene data show CDR1 as ENHRY and CDR2 as SYGVKD. The V gene lost 2 bases and the J gene lost 9 bases, with 14 bases spanning the gap. The CDR3 loop spans 14 amino acids. The CDR3 loop reads CAISENVGSGPQHF. The DNA for the CDR3 is TGTGCCATCAGTGAGAACGTTGGTTCGGGGCCCCAGCATTTT.

This clone was recorded only once. The chain joins TRBV5-1 to TRBJ2-1; the D is unclear. The CDR3 spans 14 residues. Germline CDR1 and CDR2: SGHRS and YFSETQ. Trimming shortened V by 5 bases and J by 4 bases, and 13 bases separated the two germline ends. CDR3 coding DNA: TGCGCCAGCAGTAAACTGGCAAAATACAATGAGCAGTTCTTC. Protein product: CASSKLAKYNEQFF.

V is TRBV9 and J is TRBJ1-4, with D possibly matching TRBD1 (5 bases). Per germline, CDR1 SGDLS and CDR2 YYNGEE. The CDR3 runs to 14 residues. V lost 0 bases and J lost 7, with 10 bases in between. CDR3: CASSVGTGGEKLFF. CDR3 coding DNA: TGTGCCAGCAGCGTAGGCACCGGGGGTGAAAAACTGTTTTTT. The whole variable domain, filled in from reference TRBV9 and TRBJ1-4, reads DSGVTQTPKHLITATGQRVTLRCSPRSGDLSVYWYQQSLDQGLQFLIQYYNGEERAKGNILERFSAQQFPDLHSELNLSSLELGDSALYFCASSVGTGGEKLFFGSGTQLSVL.

This chain links TRBV24-1 with TRBJ2-2; TRBD1 is a possible D gene (6 bases). CDR3 length equals 13 residues. Germline CDR1 KGHDR, CDR2 SFDVKD. Trimming pared 4 bases from V and 7 bases from J, leaving 9 bases between. The CDR3 protein is CATSETGIGELFF. CDR3 nucleotides: TGTGCCACCAGTGAAACAGGGATCGGGGAGCTGTTTTTT.

V usage is TRBV2 and J usage is TRBJ2-3; a possible D gene is TRBD1 (6 bases). Germline CDR1 and CDR2: SNHLY and FYNNEI. The CDR3 extends over 15 amino acids. Deletions cut 6 bases from V and 0 bases from J, with 13 bases between. The CDR3 is CASSVDRSSTDTQYF. CDR3 sequence (DNA): TGTGCCAGCAGCGTCGACAGGTCTAGCACAGATACGCAGTATTTT.

This clone was observed once. The chain combines TRBV5-1 with TRBJ2-4; TRBD1 or TRBD2 may be the D gene (6 bases each). CDR1 and CDR2 (germline): SGHRS, YFSETQ. This CDR3 spans 15 amino acids. Trimming removed 3 bases at V and 5 bases at J, with 15 bases between. CDR3 protein: CASSSSGERENIQYF. The CDR3 region has the DNA TGCGCCAGCAGCTCCTCAGGGGAGCGGGAAAACATTCAGTACTTC.

The chain has TRBV3-1 (or the pseudogene TRBV3-2) and TRBJ2-6; no firm D call. The CDR3 length is 15 residues. Germline lookup yields CDR1 LGHDT and CDR2 YNNKEL (reference sequence). V shed 0 bases and J shed 2 bases, with 5 bases lying between them. Written as DNA, the CDR3 is TGTGCCAGCAGCCAAGAGCTAGCTGGGGCCAACGTCCTGACTTTC. As protein: CASSQELAGANVLTF.

V is TRBV6-2 or TRBV6-3 and J is TRBJ2-1; D unresolved. This CDR3 spans 14 amino acids. V gave up 2 bases and J gave up 8 bases, with 13 bases separating them. The germline V gene has CDR1 MNHEY and CDR2 SVGEGT. The CDR3 bases are TGTGCCAGCAGTTACCTCCGTTTGCACGATGAGCAGTTCTTC. Amino acid sequence: CASSYLRLHDEQFF.

J is TRBJ1-5 and V is TRBV28; TRBD1 aligns across 10 bases. The CDR3 has 16 residues. The germline V gene encodes CDR1 MDHEN and CDR2 SYDVKM. Unmatched junction bases numbered 7, after V lost 8 bases and J lost 0 bases. The DNA of the CDR3 is TGTGCCAGCTGGGAGACAGGGGGCTATAGCAATCAGCCCCAGCATTTT. Translation: CASWETGGYSNQPQHF.

This chain joins TRBV12-5 and TRBJ2-7, with 7 bases identical to TRBD1. V trimming: 1 base; J trimming: 6 bases; junction bases outside the gene matches: 3. Per the germline V gene, CDR1 is LGHNT and CDR2 is FRNRAP. The CDR3 contains 13 residues. The CDR3 DNA sequence: TGTGCTAGTGGTTTGGAGACAGGGACCGAGCAGTACTTC. Translated: CASGLETGTEQYF.

V and J are TRBV9 and TRBJ2-7, with a tentative D call TRBD1 (6 bases). CDR3 length: 15 amino acids. Germline V gives CDR1 SGDLS, CDR2 YYNGEE. Trimming cost V 2 bases and J 0 bases, with 12 bases left between them. The CDR3 nucleotides read TGTGCCAGCAGCGTCAGGGGAGAGAGCTCCTACGAGCAGTACTTC. As protein: CASSVRGESSYEQYF.

The chain joins TRBV5-1 to TRBJ2-7; maybe TRBD1 (5 bases). Germline assignment: CDR1 SGHRS and CDR2 YFSETQ. The CDR3 sequence is 13 residues long. Trimming cost V 0 bases and J 2 bases, with 6 bases left between them. The CDR3 here is CASSLGGTYEQYF. The CDR3 DNA reads as TGCGCCAGCAGCTTGGGGGGCACCTACGAGCAGTACTTC.

The chain combines TRBV5-1 with TRBJ1-1; no clear D gene. V was shortened by 3 bases and J by 4 bases, with 10 bases between the two germline ends. Per germline, CDR1 SGHRS and CDR2 YFSETQ. This CDR3 region has 13 residues. CDR3 protein: CASSSLDFTEAFF. CDR3 bases: TGCGCCAGCAGCTCGCTGGACTTCACTGAAGCTTTCTTT.

The chain recombines TRBV15 with TRBJ2-1, with a tentative D call TRBD2 (6 bases). CDR3 length: 16 amino acids. Per germline, CDR1 LNHNV and CDR2 YYDKDF (reference sequence). The V and J ends lost 2 bases and 3 bases respectively, with 14 bases between them. CDR3: CATSRFGGGGYNEQFF. The CDR3 bases are TGTGCCACCAGCAGATTCGGGGGAGGAGGCTACAATGAGCAGTTCTTC.

This chain uses TRBV27 with TRBJ1-5; D is unresolved. CDR1 is MNHEY, CDR2 SMNVEV, per germline (reference sequence). The CDR3 extends over 13 amino acids. V dropped 6 bases and J dropped 4 bases, with 10 bases sitting between them. The DNA for the CDR3 is TGTGCCAGCAGGGCCTTCAGTAATCAGCCCCAGCATTTT. It yields the protein CASRAFSNQPQHF.

This sequence joins TRBV28 and TRBJ2-5; 7 bases are a match to TRBD2. Germline lookup yields CDR1 MDHEN and CDR2 SYDVKM. V shed 5 bases and J 4 bases; nucleotides not matched to a gene: 10. This CDR3 has 15 amino acids. CDR3 in amino acids: CASSPTVGRLETQYF. CDR3 sequence (DNA): TGTGCCAGCAGTCCAACGGTCGGGAGGTTAGAGACCCAGTACTTC.